The 10 T cell receptor beta chains reported below all come from one sample, sequenced in a study of cytomegalovirus exposure and HLA in healthy donors. The table came from immunoSEQ multiplex PCR; TCRdb's copy has only in-frame clones and leaves some out. The data contain roughly 150,000 clones, 90% to 95% of them seen just once; the ten biggest clones take up 0.55% to 0.8%. Source material: PBMCs. The receptors were sampled from a man younger than 35 in good health and CMV-seronegative.

J is TRBJ1-2 and V is TRBV6-1; 7 nucleotides line up with TRBD1. This CDR3 region has 15 residues. The V gene's germline CDR1 is MNHNS and CDR2 SASEGT. The J segment lost 4 bases and the V segment lost 1 base, leaving 6 bases of the junction unmatched. CDR3 region: CASSEGQGEVYGYTF. The CDR3 DNA is TGTGCCAGCAGTGAAGGACAGGGAGAAGTCTATGGCTACACCTTC.

The V and J genes are TRBV14 and TRBJ2-7; maybe TRBD1 (5 bases). Germline CDR1 reads SGHDN; CDR2 reads FVKESK. The CDR3 spans 15 residues. Trimming stripped 4 bases from V and 4 bases from J, with 17 bases between. CDR3 nucleotides: TGTGCCAGCAGCCTGGACATCGGAGTATTATACGAGCAGTACTTC. It encodes CASSLDIGVLYEQYF.

The genes are TRBV27 and TRBJ2-1; 8 bases fit TRBD1. Germline V CDR1 and CDR2: MNHEY, SMNVEV (reference sequence). The CDR3 consists of 19 residues. V lost 4 bases, J lost 4 bases, and 18 bases stayed unmatched. In DNA, the CDR3 is TGTGCCAGCAGTTATCAGGGGGCACTAGCCCTAATAGGTTACAATGAGCAGTTCTTC. Protein: CASSYQGALALIGYNEQFF.

V usage is TRBV5-4 and J usage is TRBJ2-1; 12 nucleotides agree with TRBD2. Germline V gene data show CDR1 as SGHNT and CDR2 as YYREEE (reference sequence). The CDR3 runs to 16 residues. The V gene end was trimmed by 2 bases and the J gene end by 10 bases; junction bases not matched to a gene: 10. For the CDR3, the DNA is TGTGCCAGCAGCTTACCGCATGATCTAGCGGGAGGGGAGCAGTTCTTC. This translates into CASSLPHDLAGGEQFF.

The chain recombines TRBV11-2 with TRBJ1-1, with 8 bases that match TRBD1. J lost 7 bases, V lost 4 bases, and 8 bases had no gene match. Germline V gene lookup returns CDR1 SGHAT and CDR2 FQNNGV. CDR3 length: 14 amino acids. The CDR3 coding sequence is TGTGCCAGCAGCTACGGACAGGGATCTGGTGAAGCTTTCTTT. It specifies CASSYGQGSGEAFF.

The chain couples TRBV2 to TRBJ2-2; no clear D. V shed 2 bases and J shed 1 base, with 8 bases lying between them. From germline, CDR1 is SNHLY and CDR2 FYNNEI. This CDR3 has 15 amino acids. The CDR3 DNA reads TGTGCCAGCAGTGAATTCAGGCTGAACACCGGGGAGCTGTTTTTT. This encodes CASSEFRLNTGELFF.

CDR3: CASSPQWGGLAGVDTQYF. As DNA, the CDR3 is TGTGCCAGCTCACCACAATGGGGCGGACTAGCGGGAGTAGATACGCAGTATTTT. The chain carries TRBV18 and TRBJ2-3, with 13 bases matching TRBD2. Germline trimming cut 1 base from V and 5 bases from J; bases unmatched to any gene: 9. The germline CDR1 and CDR2 sequences are KGHSH and LQKENI. This CDR3 spans 18 amino acids.

The chain carries TRBV9 and TRBJ2-3; 7 bases are a match to TRBD2. CDR1 SGDLS and CDR2 YYNGEE come from the germline V gene. Losses at the gene ends were 3 bases for V and 0 bases for J; bases not matched to a gene: 4. This CDR3 is 15 amino acids long. The CDR3 bases are TGTGCCAGCAGCGCTTCTAGCGGCAGCACAGATACGCAGTATTTT. Amino acid sequence: CASSASSGSTDTQYF.

Here the CDR3 DNA reads TGTGCCAGCAGTAAAAGGAGGGAGACCCAGTACTTC. Translating it yields CASSKRRETQYF. V gene TRBV6-1 combines with J gene TRBJ2-5; weak D call: TRBD2 (5 bases). V lost 5 bases to trimming and J lost 5 bases, with 9 bases between them. The CDR3 length is 12 residues. Looked up from germline, CDR1 is MNHNS and CDR2 is SASEGT.

This chain links TRBV9 with TRBJ1-1; D is unresolved. The CDR3 has 13 residues. V lost 3 bases and J lost 1, with 7 bases in between. Per the germline V gene, CDR1 is SGDLS and CDR2 is YYNGEE. The CDR3 DNA is TGTGCCAGCAGCGACGACTGGAACACTGAAGCTTTCTTT. This codes for CASSDDWNTEAFF.